The 20 T cell receptor beta chains given below trace back to one sample, sequenced in a study of T cell responses to AZD1222 COVID-19 vaccine. Profiled with immunoSEQ multiplex PCR; TCRdb holds only in-frame clones, not every one. Here the sample spans about 150,000 clones, over 90% being singletons. The sample was peripheral blood, taken 28 days after the second AZD1222 dose. These receptors all come from an adult who received the AZD1222 COVID-19 vaccine.

The rearrangement uses TRBV5-8 and TRBJ1-5; no reliable D call. V dropped 0 bases and J dropped 7 bases, with 11 bases sitting between them. This CDR3 comprises 14 residues. Germline CDR1 is SGHTS and CDR2 is YDEGEE. The CDR3 bases are TGTGCCAGCAGCTTGGTTGCGAGCGGGCAGCCCCAGCATTTT. It is translated as CASSLVASGQPQHF.

The chain links TRBV9 to TRBJ2-7; 8 bases map to TRBD1. CDR3 length: 13 amino acids. Trimming took 4 bases from V and 5 from J; bases not matched to a gene: 5. The germline gives CDR1 SGDLS, CDR2 YYNGEE. CDR3 residues: CASSTSTGDEQYF. CDR3 DNA sequence: TGTGCCAGCAGCACCTCGACAGGGGACGAGCAGTACTTC.

The chain employs TRBV10-1 and TRBJ2-7, with a weak D call TRBD1 (5 bases). The CDR3 is made up of 13 amino acids. CDR1 is WNHNN, CDR2 SYGVQD, per germline (reference sequence). V lost 2 bases and J lost 2, with 7 bases in between. CDR3 nucleotide sequence: TGCGCCAGCAGTGAGAAGGGGCCCTACGAGCAGTACTTC. Its translation: CASSEKGPYEQYF.

The chain joins TRBV12-3 or TRBV12-4 to TRBJ1-5; no reliable D call. This CDR3 is built from 13 residues. V dropped 7 bases and J dropped 0 bases, with 7 bases sitting between them. The chain's CDR3 is CASTHNSNQPQHF. CDR3 DNA sequence: TGTGCCAGCACCCATAATAGCAATCAGCCCCAGCATTTT.

V and J are TRBV6-2 or TRBV6-3 and TRBJ1-2, with TRBD1 as a possible D gene (5 bases). The length of the CDR3 is 16 residues. Trimming took 5 bases from V and 0 from J, leaving 16 bases between them. Per the germline V gene, CDR1 is MNHEY and CDR2 is SVGEGT. CDR3 amino acids: CASSPLGGRANYGYTF. The CDR3 DNA follows: TGTGCCAGCAGTCCCCTAGGCGGCAGGGCTAACTATGGCTACACCTTC.

This chain links TRBV4-2 with TRBJ2-7, with D tentatively TRBD1 (6 bases). V was shortened by 4 bases and J by 6 bases, with 22 bases between the two germline ends. Germline CDR1 reads LGHNA; CDR2 reads YNFKEQ. This CDR3 contains 16 residues. The CDR3 coding sequence is TGTGCCAGCAGCCCCTCGCCGGGACAACAAGGACCCGAGCAGTACTTC. This gives the protein CASSPSPGQQGPEQYF.

The chain recombines TRBV4-1 with TRBJ2-7, with 9 positions matching TRBD1. V was clipped by 1 base and J by 4 bases; unmatched bases: 5. The CDR3 runs to 15 residues. CDR1 is MGHRA and CDR2 is YSYEKL in the germline V gene. In nucleotides, the CDR3 is TGCGCCAGCAGCCAAGTTCTGGGACAGGGTTACGAGCAGTACTTC. Amino acids: CASSQVLGQGYEQYF.

The chain combines TRBV11-2 with TRBJ1-4; D possibly corresponds to TRBD1 (6 bases). CDR1 and CDR2 (germline): SGHAT, FQNNGV. This CDR3 spans 15 amino acids. V was trimmed by 5 bases and J by 8 bases, leaving 18 bases between them. The CDR3 sequence: CASSPHPGTPEKLFF. For the CDR3, the DNA is TGTGCCAGCAGCCCGCATCCCGGGACACCAGAAAAACTGTTTTTT.

The chain joins TRBV11-1 to TRBJ2-7; 8 positions match TRBD1. The germline V gene encodes CDR1 SGHAT and CDR2 FQDESV (reference sequence). V lost 5 bases and J lost 4; bases outside the gene matches: 10. The CDR3 totals 15 residues. The DNA of the CDR3 is TGTGCCAGCAGCCCCCCCATTAGGACAGGGTACGAGCAGTACTTC. Amino acid sequence: CASSPPIRTGYEQYF.

V and J are TRBV19 and TRBJ1-5; TRBD1 might be the D (6 bases). The CDR3 is 13 amino acids. From germline, CDR1 is LNHDA and CDR2 SQIVND (reference sequence). Between the trimmed V and J ends, which lost 5 bases and 5 bases, there was a span of 10 bases. The CDR3 loop is CASSPDSDQPQHF. In nucleotides, the CDR3 is TGTGCCAGTAGTCCGGACAGCGATCAGCCCCAGCATTTT.

This rearrangement joins TRBV7-9 to TRBJ1-6; D gene unclear. CDR3 length equals 14 residues. With 6 bases removed from V and 10 bases from J, the gap between germline ends came to 16 bases. Germline CDR1 is SEHNR and CDR2 is FQNEAQ (reference sequence). The CDR3: CASSLRGEVSPLHF. In nucleotides, the CDR3 is TGTGCCAGCAGTTTGCGGGGAGAGGTGTCACCCCTCCACTTT.

The genes are TRBV20-1 and TRBJ1-2; no clear D gene. The CDR3 length is 12 residues. Trimming removed 3 bases from V and 1 base from J, with 6 bases in between. Germline V gives CDR1 DFQATT, CDR2 SNEGSKA (reference sequence). CDR3: CSASVLNYGYTF. DNA of the CDR3: TGCAGTGCTAGTGTTCTTAACTATGGCTACACCTTC.

This rearrangement joins TRBV5-4 to TRBJ1-1, with a possible D match to TRBD1 (6 bases). Between the trimmed V and J ends, which lost 0 bases and 5 bases, there was a span of 20 bases. CDR1 is SGHNT and CDR2 is YYREEE in the germline V gene (reference sequence). This CDR3 region has 17 residues. CDR3 nucleotide sequence: TGTGCCAGCAGCTTGGGGGGGGGCAAGACAATGGGTACTGAAGCTTTCTTT. Encoded protein: CASSLGGGKTMGTEAFF.

The chain uses TRBV5-1 and TRBJ2-5, with 7 bases matching TRBD2. Trimming at V came to 4 bases and at J to 2 bases, leaving 11 bases not matched to a gene. CDR3 size: 16 residues. In germline, CDR1 is SGHRS, CDR2 YFSETQ. The CDR3 region has the DNA TGCGCCAGCAGCCCCCTCGGGCTAGCGGAACAAGAGACCCAGTACTTC. It translates to CASSPLGLAEQETQYF.

The chain joins TRBV4-2 to TRBJ2-1; D uncertain. Trimming removed 0 bases at V and 6 bases at J, with 15 bases between. Germline V gives CDR1 LGHNA, CDR2 YNFKEQ. The CDR3 runs to 16 residues. CDR3 sequence: CASSQEVNRGSNEQFF. In DNA form, the CDR3 reads TGTGCCAGCAGCCAAGAGGTGAATCGAGGTTCCAATGAGCAGTTCTTC.

The rearrangement joins TRBV5-1 to TRBJ1-2; D may be TRBD1 (5 bases). The V end was cut by 3 bases, the J end by 4 bases, with 16 bases between. CDR1 is SGHRS and CDR2 is YFSETQ in the germline V gene. This CDR3 spans 15 amino acids. Here the CDR3 reads CASSSPHGGTYGYTF. CDR3 nucleotides: TGCGCCAGCAGCTCACCCCACGGGGGAACCTATGGCTACACCTTC.

The chain employs TRBV30 and TRBJ2-1; possible D gene TRBD2, 6 bases. Germline V lookup: CDR1 GTSNPN, CDR2 SVGIG (reference sequence). V was cut by 4 bases and J by 4 bases, with 8 bases left in between. The CDR3 is made up of 12 amino acids. In DNA, the CDR3 is TGTGCCTGGACCCTAGCGTACAATGAGCAGTTCTTC. As protein: CAWTLAYNEQFF.

The chain couples TRBV7-2 to TRBJ2-2; possibly TRBD2 for D (5 bases). Germline CDR1 and CDR2: SGHTA and FQGNSA. The CDR3 loop spans 15 amino acids. Deletions cut 5 bases from V and 1 base from J, with 11 bases between. CDR3 nucleotide sequence: TGTGCCAGCAGCCGGTGGGGAGTGAACACCGGGGAGCTGTTTTTT. Translated, it gives CASSRWGVNTGELFF. Combining the CDR3 with reference TRBV7-2 and TRBJ2-2 gives the whole variable domain GAGVSQSPSNKVTEKGKDVELRCDPISGHTALYWYRQSLGQGLEFLIYFQGNSAPDKSGLPSDRFSAERTGGSVSTLTIQRTQQEDSAVYLCASSRWGVNTGELFFGEGSRLTVL.

The chain links TRBV20-1 to TRBJ1-2; no definite D call. The V end lost 2 bases, the J end lost 5 bases, and 6 bases lay between the germline ends. From germline, CDR1 is DFQATT and CDR2 SNEGSKA (reference sequence). This CDR3 contains 11 residues. The CDR3 nucleotides read TGCAGTGCTAGACGCGAATATGGCTACACCTTC. This encodes CSARREYGYTF.

The genes are TRBV7-9 and TRBJ1-1; tentatively, D is TRBD1 (5 bases). Germline CDR1 is SEHNR and CDR2 is FQNEAQ (reference sequence). V lost 1 base, J lost 1 base, and 10 bases lay in between. The CDR3 is 15 amino acids. The CDR3 DNA is TGTGCCAGCAGCTTAGGAGAGGGGACGAACACTGAAGCTTTCTTT. This encodes CASSLGEGTNTEAFF.